The rows below give T cell receptor beta chains drawn from one sample of a study of blood T cell repertoires in COVID-19. Sequenced by immunoSEQ multiplex PCR; TCRdb stores in-frame clones only, minus some. Of about 90,000 clones in the sample, approximately 91% are singletons; the top ten hold about 1.7%. Sequenced input: peripheral blood. These receptors all come from a human donor with active COVID-19. The donor label of this sample is uncertain. CDR3s include the opening cysteine and the closing phenylalanine or tryptophan.

v_gene	j_gene	CDR3aa
TRBV6-1	TRBJ1-6	CASSVGTGYGDNSPLHF
TRBV5-4	TRBJ1-4	CASSLGGTAATNEKLFF
TRBV14	TRBJ1-1	CASSQGTGKFRPQMNTEAFF
TRBV19	TRBJ2-5	CASSIVPGGAETQYF
TRBV6-2/TRBV6-3	TRBJ2-3	CASSSTSGQGVDTQYF
TRBV28	TRBJ2-7	CASSLTYEQYF
TRBV24-1	TRBJ2-5	CATSDSLLATGGTQYF
TRBV4-2	TRBJ1-6	CASSPDWSSYNSPLHF
TRBV6-6	TRBJ2-1	CASSPSIAGGLYNEQFF
TRBV20-1	TRBJ1-2	CSASPTGGPEANYGYTF
TRBV2	TRBJ2-5	CASSGGRSQETQYF
TRBV11-2	TRBJ1-5	CASSWAGSQPQHF
TRBV12-2	TRBJ1-6	CASRLTGLINSPLHF
TRBV4-3	TRBJ2-7	CASSQEHRSSYEQYF
TRBV7-2	TRBJ1-1	CASSLSAGAMNTEAFF
TRBV19	TRBJ2-7	CASAILAGGSYEQYF
TRBV10-3	TRBJ2-1	CAISESYRGPDEQFF
TRBV5-4	TRBJ2-2	CASSPGRTSGGGGTGELFF
TRBV6-1	TRBJ2-5	CASSDEAKAAQYF
TRBV28	TRBJ2-1	CATGTSGGTPNEQFF
TRBV28	TRBJ2-2	CASRFPGQGGELFF
TRBV10-3	TRBJ1-2	CAIRRTGGGYGYTF
TRBV5-1	TRBJ2-3	CASSPGTTTDTQYF
TRBV6-5	TRBJ1-2	CAISEAGYGYTF
TRBV5-6	TRBJ1-3	CASSLSRSPSGNTIYF
TRBV3-1/TRBV3-2	TRBJ2-3	CASSQRRGSTDTQYF
TRBV14	TRBJ2-7	CASSLTGQGGIYEQYF
TRBV19	TRBJ1-5	CASSLTGSGNQPQHF
TRBV10-3	TRBJ2-5	CAMAAGLRETQYF
TRBV4-1	TRBJ1-2	CASSLLSRGDYGYTF
TRBV4-3	TRBJ2-6	CASSPGLSPSGANVLTF
TRBV7-8	TRBJ1-5	CASSPPRQANGSNQPQHF
TRBV12-5	TRBJ1-6	CASGLVLRATTTSPLHF
TRBV25-1	TRBJ2-7	CASSEPGSYYEQYF
TRBV5-4	TRBJ2-7	CASSLAGSYEQYF
TRBV11-2	TRBJ1-5	CASSVDGKGNQPQHF
TRBV7-9	TRBJ1-4	CASSLGRQAPNEKLFF
TRBV5-1	TRBJ2-7	CASSFDKQPPGSYEQYF
TRBV5-1	TRBJ2-2	CASSGTGGNTGELFF
TRBV10-2	TRBJ1-2	CASNPISPDRRGYTF
TRBV3-1/TRBV3-2	TRBJ2-5	CASSQESETQYF
TRBV6-2/TRBV6-3	TRBJ1-5	CASSYVSGTQPQHF
TRBV11-2	TRBJ1-1	CASSLGRRGSEAFF
TRBV7-9	TRBJ2-3	CASSFLQGRGTDTQYF
TRBV9	TRBJ1-2	CASSADRALYGYTF
TRBV19	TRBJ1-5	CASAGAGGNQPQHF
TRBV10-3	TRBJ1-6	CAISDAGGLYNSPLHF
TRBV24-1	TRBJ2-7	CATRAPGLGGARSYEQYF
TRBV9	TRBJ2-6	CASSVGAGRYSGANVLTF
TRBV28	TRBJ2-5	CASTFGTAYQETQYF
TRBV5-6	TRBJ2-1	CASSLDRGPAYHNEQFF
TRBV6-1	TRBJ2-7	CASSELSGRSWYEQYF
TRBV6-2/TRBV6-3	TRBJ2-1	CASSAGTGLMRRYEQFF
TRBV5-6	TRBJ1-6	CASSLVGILNSPLHF
TRBV6-4	TRBJ2-1	CASSRGTGSYNEQFF
TRBV4-3	TRBJ2-7	CASSPGTGVYEQYF
TRBV5-6	TRBJ1-2	CASSPDRSNYGYTF
TRBV28	TRBJ1-1	CASIGTGLNTEAFF
TRBV7-8	TRBJ1-6	CASSLARQGSSYNSPLHF